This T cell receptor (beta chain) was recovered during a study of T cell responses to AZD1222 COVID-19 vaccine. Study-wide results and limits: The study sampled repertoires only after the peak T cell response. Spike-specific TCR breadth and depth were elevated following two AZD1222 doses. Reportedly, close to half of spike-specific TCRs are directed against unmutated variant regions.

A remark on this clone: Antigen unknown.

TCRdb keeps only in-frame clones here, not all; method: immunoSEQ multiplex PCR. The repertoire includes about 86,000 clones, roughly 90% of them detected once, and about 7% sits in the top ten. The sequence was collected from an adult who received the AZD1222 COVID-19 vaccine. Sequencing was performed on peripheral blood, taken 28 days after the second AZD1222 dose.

The CDR3 DNA reads TGTGCCAGCAGCTCCAGACTAGCGGGAGGGTACCCTGAGCAGTTCTTC. It yields the protein CASSSRLAGGYPEQFF. V gene TRBV11-2 combines with J gene TRBJ2-1; 14 positions match TRBD2. CDR1 and CDR2 (germline): SGHAT, FQNNGV. V was clipped by 4 bases and J by 9 bases; unmatched bases: 8. The CDR3 length is 16 residues. The whole variable domain, remainder taken from reference TRBV11-2 and TRBJ2-1, is EAGVAQSPRYKIIEKRQSVAFWCNPISGHATLYWYQQILGQGPKLLIQFQNNGVVDDSQLPKDRFSAERLKGVDSTLKIQPAKLEDSAVYLCASSSRLAGGYPEQFFGPGTRLTVL.